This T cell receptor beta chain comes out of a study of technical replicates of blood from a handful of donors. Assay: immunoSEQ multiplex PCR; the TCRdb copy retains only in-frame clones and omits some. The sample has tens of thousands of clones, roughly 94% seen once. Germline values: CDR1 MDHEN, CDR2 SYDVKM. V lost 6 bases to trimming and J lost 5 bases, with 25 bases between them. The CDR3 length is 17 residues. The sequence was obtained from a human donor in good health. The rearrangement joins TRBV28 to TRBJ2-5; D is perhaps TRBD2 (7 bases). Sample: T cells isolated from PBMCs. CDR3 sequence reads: CASSPRGAAMVGETQYF. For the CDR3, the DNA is TGTGCCAGCAGCCCCCGGGGGGCAGCGATGGTGGGCGAGACCCAGTACTTC.